These 9 T cell receptor beta chains came from one sample sequenced in a study of blood T cells in healthy people across ages. Sample-barcoded 5' priming and a J-beta primer mix drove a second PCR of roughly 6 to 12 cycles. TCRdb analysed the 5' RACE reads with MiXCR anew, one entry per CDR3 protein. The profile shows 700,000 to 850,000 distinct CDR3 sequences, 53% of them singletons. Input material: blood. The receptors were sampled from a man aged 80 or over in good health.

This clonotype was seen only a few times. The chain has TRBV29-1 and TRBJ2-7; 7 bases line up with TRBD2. V dropped 0 bases and J dropped 2; count of bases not matched to a gene: 7. There are 15 residues in the CDR3. Germline V gives CDR1 SQVTM, CDR2 ANQGSEA. CDR3 loop: CSVEDKGLPAYEQYF. In DNA, the CDR3 is TGCAGCGTTGAAGATAAGGGACTACCAGCCTACGAGCAGTACTTC.

Note on this clonotype: Germline is not matched at one junction end, which may reflect a read error. The chain couples TRBV20-1 to TRBJ2-3; D gene ambiguous. The CDR3 consists of 13 residues. Germline-derived CDR1 and CDR2 are DFQATT and SNEGSKA (reference sequence). The CDR3, as DNA: TGCAGTGCTGGAGACTTAAAGGGAGATACGCAGTATTTT. Translating gives CSAGDLKGDTQYF.

The table lists this clonotype with a count of one. The genes are TRBV7-2 and TRBJ1-1, with no clear D. Trimming removed 4 bases at V and 0 bases at J, with 12 bases between. The V gene's germline CDR1 is SGHTA and CDR2 FQGNSA. This CDR3 has 15 amino acids. CDR3 bases: TGTGCCAGCAGCTCCCAGCCCGCCCTGAACACTGAAGCTTTCTTT. Translating gives CASSSQPALNTEAFF.

In regard to this clonotype: The junction shows a germline mismatch at one end, possibly a read error. This chain connects TRBV5-1 to TRBJ2-5, with D possibly matching TRBD1 (6 bases). The germline V gene encodes CDR1 SGHRS and CDR2 YFSETQ. The CDR3 is 13 residues long. The DNA for the CDR3 is TGCGCCAGCAGCCTGGACAGTCAAGGGACCCAGTACTTC. This translates into CASSLDSQGTQYF.

The chain has TRBV28 and TRBJ2-7, with D unresolved. V lost 3 bases and J 3 bases, leaving 12 bases between the germline ends. CDR3 length: 14 amino acids. Germline V lookup: CDR1 MDHEN, CDR2 SYDVKM. CDR3: CASSFARNFYEQYF. CDR3 DNA sequence: TGTGCCAGCAGTTTCGCTCGGAACTTCTACGAGCAGTACTTC.

The genes are TRBV6-1 and TRBJ2-2, with 9 bases fitting TRBD2. V trimming: 5 bases; J trimming: 4 bases; junction bases outside the gene matches: 20. CDR1 is MNHNS and CDR2 is SASEGT in the germline V gene. This CDR3 spans 20 amino acids. The CDR3 DNA sequence: TGTGCCAGCAGTCCCAAGACTAGACAGGGCGGCGGGAGGGGCACCGGGGAGCTGTTTTTT. Amino acids: CASSPKTRQGGGRGTGELFF.

This clonotype was detected only a few times. The V gene is TRBV2, the J gene TRBJ1-1, with D hard to call. This CDR3 has 11 amino acids. V was cut by 3 bases and J by 5 bases, with 4 bases left in between. Looked up from germline, CDR1 is SNHLY and CDR2 is FYNNEI. CDR3 residues: CASSDRTEAFF. The CDR3 nucleotides read TGTGCCAGCAGTGACCGGACTGAAGCTTTCTTT.

V gene TRBV7-8 combines with J gene TRBJ2-5; D is uncertain. V gave up 1 base and J gave up 5 bases, with 14 bases separating them. The CDR3 is made up of 15 amino acids. The germline V gene has CDR1 SGHVS and CDR2 FQNEAQ. The CDR3 DNA sequence: TGTGCCAGCAGCTTAGTAAGTCGGCAGCCCGAGACCCAGTACTTC. Translated: CASSLVSRQPETQYF.

This clonotype was recorded a few times. The J gene is TRBJ2-5, the V gene TRBV20-1; 8 bases line up with TRBD2. J was trimmed by 7 bases and V by 2 bases; bases with no gene match: 6. Looked up from germline, CDR1 is DFQATT and CDR2 is SNEGSKA (reference sequence). This CDR3 contains 13 residues. CDR3 nucleotides: TGCAGTGCTAGAACGGGACTAGTGGGGACCCAGTACTTC. Protein: CSARTGLVGTQYF.